This T cell receptor (beta chain) was recorded in a study of cytomegalovirus exposure and HLA in healthy donors. Findings and caveats of the study: Earlier findings revealed that most TCR beta V segments proved productive either about 87% or about 30% of the time. One later analysis reportedly identified an Asian-associated ancestry cluster that showed fewer N-insertions than the roughly 620-donor mean.

This clone was observed a handful of times. Its specificity is unknown. Participants comprised healthy donors of bone marrow. Amplification used 60 Vbeta primers and 13 Jbeta primers. Using immunoSEQ multiplex PCR, the repertoire was profiled, and TCRdb retains in-frame clones only, with some absent. The sample has 130,000 to 150,000 clones; roughly 80% are singletons. The clonotype comes from a woman in her twenties or thirties in good health and CMV-seronegative. The sample consisted of PBMCs.

The CDR3 region is CATGADTEAFF. The CDR3 nucleotides read TGTGCCACCGGAGCCGACACTGAAGCTTTCTTT. The chain carries TRBV10-3 and TRBJ1-1; D call uncertain. The V gene lost 10 bases and the J gene lost 3 bases, with 9 bases spanning the gap. The CDR3 extends over 11 amino acids. Germline lookup yields CDR1 ENHRY and CDR2 SYGVKD.